The next 27 T cell receptor beta chains were all read from a single sample in a study of breast tumors, draining lymph nodes, adjacent tissues. Breast cancer patients provided tissue from their axillary draining lymph nodes. MiXCR, run by TCRdb on the multiplex PCR reads, gives a single entry per CDR3 protein. In the table there are roughly 110,000 distinct CDR3 sequences, about 30% of which are singletons. Sequencing was carried out using axillary lymph node tissue. These receptors all come from a female donor with breast cancer. Some clones in this sample may be carry-over from other donors' samples.

The chain uses TRBV13 and TRBJ1-6; the D gene is possibly TRBD1 (6 bases). From germline, CDR1 is PRHDT and CDR2 FYEKMQ (reference sequence). Deletions cut 2 bases from V and 10 bases from J, with 15 bases between. The CDR3 has 15 amino acids. The CDR3 DNA reads as TGTGCCAGCAGCTTAAGGGGGGGGGTCTCCTCACCCCTCCACTTT. This codes for CASSLRGGVSSPLHF.

The table lists this clonotype with many counts. The V gene is TRBV5-1, the J gene TRBJ2-3, with TRBD1 identical over 11 bases. CDR1 and CDR2 from the germline V gene are SGHRS and YFSETQ. The CDR3 is 14 residues long. V lost 4 bases to trimming and J lost 5 bases; unmatched junction nucleotides: 3. The CDR3 loop is CASSPGTGGDTQYF. In DNA, the CDR3 is TGCGCCAGCAGCCCGGGGACAGGGGGAGATACGCAGTATTTT.

In this sample, this clonotype turned up many times. With a much larger clone just one base away, this may be a read error. This rearrangement joins TRBV20-1 to TRBJ2-5, with D perhaps TRBD1 (5 bases). The CDR3 runs 14 residues. Germline lookup yields CDR1 DFQATT and CDR2 SNEGSKA (reference sequence). The CDR3 DNA is TGCAGTGCGGCCCGGACAACGATTCAAGCGACCCAGTACTTC. Translating gives CSAARTTIQATQYF.

Worth noting for this clonotype: Germline and junction disagree at one end, which may indicate a read error. This sequence joins TRBV13 and TRBJ2-7; D ambiguous. This CDR3 is built from 15 residues. Germline assignment: CDR1 PRHDT and CDR2 FYEKMQ (reference sequence). The CDR3 bases are TGTGCTAGCAGCTTAGGGCTTTCGCGCACCTGCGAGCAGTACTTC. Its protein product is CASSLGLSRTCEQYF.

V and J are TRBV15 and TRBJ2-3; 9 nucleotides line up with TRBD1. Germline loops: CDR1 LNHNV, CDR2 YYDKDF (reference sequence). The trim removed 6 bases at V and 1 base at J, leaving 5 bases unmatched. This CDR3 comprises 15 residues. The CDR3: CATREDRGGTDTQYF. CDR3 DNA sequence: TGTGCCACCAGGGAGGACAGGGGTGGCACAGATACGCAGTATTTT.

About this clonotype: Since the CDR3 does not end with the conserved phenylalanine or tryptophan, this likely comes from a read error. Because the CDR3's place on the DNA is in doubt, the DNA is left out and the CDR3 is given as listed by TCRdb. The rearrangement joins TRBV5-1 to TRBJ2-5; the table's TRBD2 call for D was not verified on the DNA. Germline V lookup: CDR1 SGHRS, CDR2 YFSETQ. The CDR3 numbers 9 amino acids, ends counted. The CDR3 region is CASSLEVGL.

This clonotype was counted ten times or more. The chain has TRBV2 and TRBJ2-1; no reliable D call. Germline V gene data show CDR1 as SNHLY and CDR2 as FYNNEI. CDR3 length: 15 amino acids. Between the trimmed V and J ends, which lost 0 bases and 0 bases, there was a span of 6 bases. In nucleotides, the CDR3 is TGTGCCAGCAGTGAAGCAGTTAGCTCCTACAATGAGCAGTTCTTC. It is translated as CASSEAVSSYNEQFF.

This clonotype occurred many times. The rearrangement links TRBV7-6 to TRBJ2-7, with D possibly matching TRBD2 (6 bases). The V gene lost 1 base and the J gene lost 2 bases, with 12 bases spanning the gap. The CDR3 is 15 amino acids. Germline CDR1 reads SGHVS; CDR2 reads FNYEAQ. Here the CDR3 DNA reads TGTGCCAGCAGCTTAGACGGCCTAGCGACCTACGAGCAGTACTTC. Protein: CASSLDGLATYEQYF.

CDR3 sequence (DNA): TGTGCCAGCAGCGCCCTCGAGGGACTCCAAGAGACCCAGTACTTC. It translates to CASSALEGLQETQYF. The rearrangement links TRBV14 to TRBJ2-5, with D tentatively TRBD2 (6 bases). The CDR3 length is 15 residues. Germline CDR1 is SGHDN and CDR2 is FVKESK. V lost 5 bases, J lost 1 base, and 14 bases lay in between.

This clonotype was detected ten times or more. This chain uses TRBV12-3 or TRBV12-4 with TRBJ2-7; D uncertain. The ends were cut back, 3 bases at V and 3 bases at J, with 12 bases in the middle. This CDR3 contains 14 residues. The DNA for the CDR3 is TGTGCCAGCAGTTTGGGCCTGGGGTACTACGAGCAGTACTTC. Its translation is CASSLGLGYYEQYF.

This clonotype has a count of ten or more. The chain uses TRBV9 and TRBJ2-7, with 11 bases fitting TRBD2. CDR1 is SGDLS and CDR2 is YYNGEE in the germline V gene. The junction had 4 bases not matched to a gene; V was cut back by 2 bases and J by 3 bases. The CDR3 runs to 15 residues. The CDR3, as DNA: TGTGCCAGCAGCGTGGGCGGGACTAGCGGCTACGAGCAGTACTTC. Its protein is CASSVGGTSGYEQYF.

This chain links TRBV3-2 with TRBJ2-2; TRBD2 was called by the table and not checked on the DNA. TRBV3-2 is labeled a pseudogene. CDR3 size: 18 residues. CDR3 residues: CASSQEGLAGRQTGELFF. CDR3 in DNA: TGTGCCAGCAGCCAAGAGGGACTAGCGGGGAGGCAAACCGGGGAGCTGTTTTTT.

The count of this clonotype is one. V and J are TRBV27 and TRBJ1-3; perhaps TRBD1 as D (5 bases). CDR1 and CDR2 from the germline V gene are MNHEY and SMNVEV (reference sequence). The CDR3 sequence is 16 residues long. Trimming removed 3 bases from V and 4 bases from J, with 16 bases in between. CDR3 in amino acids: CASSLSGRVGGNTIYF. CDR3 coding DNA: TGTGCCAGCAGTTTGTCAGGGAGGGTGGGAGGAAACACCATATATTTT.

As for this clonotype: It may be a read error: a sequence one base away is much more abundant. The V gene is TRBV20-1, the J gene TRBJ2-1; no reliable D call. CDR1 is DFQATT and CDR2 is SNEGSKA in the germline V gene (reference sequence). The CDR3 sequence is 13 residues long. This CDR3 reads CSARVRAYNAQFF. The CDR3 bases are TGCAGTGCTAGAGTCAGAGCCTACAATGCGCAGTTCTTC.

The table lists this clonotype with a few counts. This may arise from a read error, as a much more abundant clone is one base away. The final CDR3 position lacks the conserved phenylalanine or tryptophan, pointing to a likely read error. This chain joins TRBV6-6 and TRBJ1-6; perhaps TRBD1 as D (6 bases). The V end was cut by 7 bases, the J end by 10 bases, with 14 bases between. The germline V gene has CDR1 MNHNY and CDR2 SVGAGI (reference sequence). The CDR3 is 13 residues long. This CDR3 reads CASIHRVESPLHS. CDR3 sequence (DNA): TGTGCCAGCATCCACAGGGTAGAGTCACCCCTCCACTCT.

This clonotype was seen at least ten times. This chain links TRBV18 with TRBJ2-7; the D is unclear. CDR1 is KGHSH, CDR2 LQKENI, per germline. V lost 6 bases and J lost 7, with 16 bases in between. CDR3 size: 13 residues. The CDR3 is CASSQASESEQYF. The CDR3 DNA follows: TGTGCCAGCTCCCAAGCTTCCGAGTCTGAGCAGTACTTC.

This chain connects TRBV13 to TRBJ2-7; maybe TRBD1 (5 bases). The CDR3 runs to 14 residues. Germline V gene lookup returns CDR1 PRHDT and CDR2 FYEKMQ (reference sequence). Deletions cut 4 bases from V and 6 bases from J, with 16 bases between. In DNA form, the CDR3 reads TGTGCCAGCAGCTCACTCAGGGTGACGGGCGAGCAGTACTTC. Translated, it gives CASSSLRVTGEQYF.

This clonotype was found many times. The genes are TRBV18 and TRBJ2-5; 8 bases agree with TRBD2. Germline-derived CDR1 and CDR2 are KGHSH and LQKENI. V shed 5 bases, J shed 2 bases, and the junction held 4 bases outside the gene matches. The CDR3 covers 14 residues. Written as DNA, the CDR3 is TGTGCCAGCTCAACCCAGCGGGGGCAAGAGACCCAGTACTTC. It is translated as CASSTQRGQETQYF.

This clonotype was counted a few times. CDR3 DNA sequence: TGTGCCAGCAAAAGGACAGGGGGCCTTGGAACTGAAGCTTTCTTT. The encoded protein is CASKRTGGLGTEAFF. The chain employs TRBV25-1 and TRBJ1-1, with 11 bases that match TRBD1. The CDR3 sequence is 15 residues long. Germline trimming cut 7 bases from V and 5 bases from J; bases unmatched to any gene: 9. Germline lookup yields CDR1 MGHDK and CDR2 SYGVNS.

This clonotype came up a few times. The V and J genes are TRBV6-2 or TRBV6-3 and TRBJ2-5, with D perhaps assigned TRBD1 or TRBD2 (5 bases each). The length of the CDR3 is 16 residues. Per the germline V gene, CDR1 is MNHEY and CDR2 is SVGEGT. Deletions cut 6 bases from V and 3 bases from J, with 20 bases between. CDR3 region: CASSPPGPISEETQYF. For the CDR3, the DNA is TGTGCCAGCAGCCCCCCGGGACCGATATCCGAAGAGACCCAGTACTTC.

This clonotype has only one observation. One end of the junction does not line up with germline, which may come from a read error. The V gene is TRBV11-1, the J gene TRBJ1-4; the D gene is possibly TRBD1 (5 bases). Germline values: CDR1 SGHAT, CDR2 FQDESV (reference sequence). The CDR3 extends over 16 amino acids. The CDR3 nucleotides are TGTTCCAGCAGCTTAGGGGTGACACCAACTAATGAAAAACTGTTTTTT. As protein: CSSSLGVTPTNEKLFF. The variable domain in full, completed from reference TRBV11-1 and TRBJ1-4, reads EAEVAQSPRYKITEKSQAVAFWCDPISGHATLYWYRQILGQGPELLVQFQDESVVDDSQLPKDRFSAERLKGVDSTLKIQPAELGDSAMYLCSSSLGVTPTNEKLFFGSGTQLSVL.

Here the CDR3 reads CATSGTSGSLYEQFF. CDR3 DNA: TGTGCCACCAGTGGGACTAGCGGGAGTCTATATGAGCAGTTCTTC. The rearrangement links TRBV14 to TRBJ2-1; TRBD2 aligns across 14 bases. CDR1 and CDR2 (germline): SGHDN, FVKESK. The CDR3 consists of 15 residues. V shed 10 bases and J 8 bases; nucleotides not matched to a gene: 10.

In this sample, this clonotype turned up many times. The chain recombines TRBV9 with TRBJ1-1; a possible D gene is TRBD1 (5 bases). This CDR3 is built from 14 residues. Trimming shortened V by 3 bases and J by 4 bases, and 13 bases separated the two germline ends. Germline CDR1 and CDR2: SGDLS and YYNGEE. The CDR3 DNA follows: TGTGCCAGCAGCGCTCTAGGCGGGGGCACTGAAGCTTTCTTT. This gives the protein CASSALGGGTEAFF.

This clonotype was counted many times. CDR3 in DNA: TGTGCCATCAGTGAGCCTAGCGGCGTGAAGCAGTTCTTC. This sequence encodes CAISEPSGVKQFF. This chain links TRBV10-3 with TRBJ2-1, with 7 bases fitting TRBD2. The germline gives CDR1 ENHRY, CDR2 SYGVKD. This CDR3 is 13 amino acids long. Germline trimming cut 2 bases from V and 11 bases from J; bases unmatched to any gene: 6.

There are many counts of this clonotype. The chain is built from TRBV3-1 and TRBJ2-7; tentatively, D is TRBD2 (6 bases). The CDR3 runs 16 residues. Looked up from germline, CDR1 is LGHDT and CDR2 is YNNKEL (reference sequence). V lost 0 bases, J lost 4 bases, and 16 bases lay in between. The DNA of the CDR3 is TGTGCCAGCAGCCAAGAAAGGAACGGGAGAATTTACGAGCAGTACTTC. Its protein product is CASSQERNGRIYEQYF.

Comment on this clonotype: The junction departs from germline at one end; a sequencing error may be responsible. V is TRBV7-7 and J is TRBJ2-5; no reliable D call. Germline V gives CDR1 SSHAT, CDR2 FNYEAQ (reference sequence). The CDR3 totals 15 residues. The CDR3 bases are TGTGCTAGCAGCACCTCGCTAGGGCCCCAAGAGGCCCAGTACTTC. It translates to CASSTSLGPQEAQYF.

The rearrangement links TRBV6-2 or TRBV6-3 to TRBJ1-5, with 7 bases that match TRBD1. The J segment lost 0 bases and the V segment lost 6 bases, leaving 8 bases of the junction unmatched. CDR3 length equals 16 residues. The germline gives CDR1 MNHEY, CDR2 SVGEGT. CDR3 in DNA: TGTGCCAGCAGCTGGGGACAGCTGTATAGCAATCAGCCCCAGCATTTT. Translation: CASSWGQLYSNQPQHF.